The 10 T cell receptor beta chains listed next were all sequenced from one sample in a study of OX40 agonist ivuxolimab in advanced cancers. The data were produced by immunoSEQ multiplex PCR, yet TCRdb's version contains in-frame clones alone and is incomplete. The data hold some 59,000 clones, with 70% to 90% observed a single time. This material consisted of CD4+ or CD8+ T cells sorted from blood, taken in a trial of the OX40 agonist ivuxolimab. The receptors derive from an adult with an advanced solid tumor such as melanoma, head and neck, liver or kidney cancer.

The chain uses TRBV14 and TRBJ1-1, with D uncertain. Trimming shortened V by 1 base and J by 1 base, and 10 bases separated the two germline ends. The CDR3 has 15 residues. Germline CDR1 SGHDN, CDR2 FVKESK. This CDR3 is CASSQVGLRNTEAFF. The DNA for the CDR3 is TGTGCCAGCAGCCAAGTTGGGCTACGGAACACTGAAGCTTTCTTT.

This sequence joins TRBV5-6 and TRBJ2-4; D possibly corresponds to TRBD1 (6 bases). This CDR3 contains 15 residues. The V end lost 4 bases, the J end lost 3 bases, and 14 bases lay between the germline ends. Germline V gene lookup returns CDR1 SGHDT and CDR2 YYEEEE. CDR3 nucleotides: TGTGCCAGCAGCCCTACGACAGGATTCAAAAACATTCAGTACTTC. Translation: CASSPTTGFKNIQYF.

This sequence joins TRBV9 and TRBJ1-1; D ambiguous. From germline, CDR1 is SGDLS and CDR2 YYNGEE. The CDR3 has 15 residues. Trimming cost V 4 bases and J 6 bases, with 19 bases left between them. The DNA of the CDR3 is TGTGCCAGCAGCCCCCCCAGTGAGCCACGGGCTGAAGCTTTCTTT. It translates to CASSPPSEPRAEAFF.

This sequence joins TRBV11-2 and TRBJ1-3; D gene unclear. V dropped 1 base and J dropped 4 bases, with 8 bases sitting between them. Germline CDR1 reads SGHAT; CDR2 reads FQNNGV. The CDR3 extends over 14 amino acids. CDR3 nucleotide sequence: TGTGCCAGCAGCTTAGCCAGAGTCGGAAACACCATATATTTT. It is translated as CASSLARVGNTIYF.

The V gene is TRBV5-1, the J gene TRBJ2-7; 8 positions agree with TRBD1. Germline CDR1 reads SGHRS; CDR2 reads YFSETQ. J gave up 6 bases and V 3 bases, and 11 bases lay outside the gene matches. The CDR3 sequence is 15 residues long. CDR3 DNA: TGCGCCAGCAGCTCCGACAGGGGCGCGGTTGGCGAGCAGTACTTC. It is translated as CASSSDRGAVGEQYF.

The genes are TRBV4-2 and TRBJ1-5; D is perhaps TRBD1 (6 bases). V was trimmed by 3 bases and J by 3 bases, leaving 21 bases between them. The CDR3 covers 18 residues. CDR1 and CDR2 from the germline V gene are LGHNA and YNFKEQ. Written as DNA, the CDR3 is TGTGCCAGCAGCCACGATACGGGACAAGGGTCGGACAATCAGCCCCAGCATTTT. This gives the protein CASSHDTGQGSDNQPQHF.

This clone has a single count. The chain recombines TRBV19 with TRBJ2-5, with a weak D call TRBD1 (5 bases). The germline V gene has CDR1 LNHDA and CDR2 SQIVND (reference sequence). The CDR3 length is 15 residues. The V gene lost 5 bases and the J gene lost 4 bases, with 17 bases spanning the gap. CDR3 region: CASSFRGTQGETQYF. The CDR3 nucleotides are TGTGCCAGTAGTTTTAGGGGTACCCAAGGAGAGACCCAGTACTTC.

The genes are TRBV5-1 and TRBJ2-5; a weak D match, TRBD2 (5 bases). CDR1 and CDR2 from the germline V gene are SGHRS and YFSETQ. With 3 bases removed from V and 3 bases from J, the gap between germline ends came to 15 bases. The CDR3 totals 15 residues. The CDR3 protein is CASSSIGNPEETQYF. The CDR3 DNA is TGCGCCAGCAGCTCCATCGGGAATCCAGAAGAGACCCAGTACTTC.

V and J are TRBV7-8 and TRBJ2-7; no definite D call. CDR1 is SGHVS and CDR2 is FQNEAQ in the germline V gene. V lost 1 base and J lost 2, with 9 bases in between. This CDR3 has 14 amino acids. CDR3 bases: TGTGCCAGCAGCTTAGGACTCCAAACCTACGAGCAGTACTTC. Amino acid sequence: CASSLGLQTYEQYF.

Comments on this clone: The sample holds other DNA sequences that translate to the same CDR3. The V gene is TRBV7-3, the J gene TRBJ2-4; perhaps TRBD2 as D (5 bases). CDR1 is SGHTA and CDR2 is FQGTGA in the germline V gene. The CDR3 sequence is 20 residues long. V was shortened by 7 bases and J by 0 bases, with 28 bases between the two germline ends. Here the CDR3 reads CASTPRWERSQIKAKNIQYF. The CDR3 bases are TGTGCCAGCACCCCCCGGTGGGAGAGAAGCCAAATAAAAGCCAAAAACATTCAGTACTTC.